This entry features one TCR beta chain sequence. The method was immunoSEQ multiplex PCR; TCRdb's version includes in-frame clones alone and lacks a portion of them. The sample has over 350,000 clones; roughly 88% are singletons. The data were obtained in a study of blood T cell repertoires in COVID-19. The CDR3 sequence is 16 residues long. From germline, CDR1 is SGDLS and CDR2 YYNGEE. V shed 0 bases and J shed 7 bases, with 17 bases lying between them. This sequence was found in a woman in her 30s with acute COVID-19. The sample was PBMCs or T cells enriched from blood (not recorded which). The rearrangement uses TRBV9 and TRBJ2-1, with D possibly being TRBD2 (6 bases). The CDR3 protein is CASSVVGGKGSNEQFF. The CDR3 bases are TGTGCCAGCAGCGTAGTCGGGGGAAAGGGGTCTAATGAGCAGTTCTTC.